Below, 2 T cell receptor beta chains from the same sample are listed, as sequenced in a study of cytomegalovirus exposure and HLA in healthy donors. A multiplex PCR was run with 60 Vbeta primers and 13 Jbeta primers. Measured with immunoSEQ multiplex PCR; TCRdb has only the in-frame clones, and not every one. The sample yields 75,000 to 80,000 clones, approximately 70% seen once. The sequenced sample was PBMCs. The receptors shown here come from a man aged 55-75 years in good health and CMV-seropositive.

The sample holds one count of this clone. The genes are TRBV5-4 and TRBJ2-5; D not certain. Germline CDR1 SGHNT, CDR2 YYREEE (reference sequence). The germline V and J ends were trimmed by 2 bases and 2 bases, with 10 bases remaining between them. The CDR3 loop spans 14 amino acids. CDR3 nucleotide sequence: TGTGCCAGCAGCTTCCCGCAGTCGCAAGAGACCCAGTACTTC. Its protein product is CASSFPQSQETQYF. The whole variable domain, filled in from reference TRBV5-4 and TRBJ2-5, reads ETGVTQSPTHLIKTRGQQVTLRCSSQSGHNTVSWYQQALGQGPQFIFQYYREEENGRGNFPPRFSGLQFPNYSSELNVNALELDDSALYLCASSFPQSQETQYFGPGTRLLVL.

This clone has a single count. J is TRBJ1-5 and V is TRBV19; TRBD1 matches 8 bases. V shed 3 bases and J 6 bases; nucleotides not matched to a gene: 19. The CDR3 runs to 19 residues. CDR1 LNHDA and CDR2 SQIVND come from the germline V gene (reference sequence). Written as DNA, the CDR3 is TGTGCCAGTAGTATGGCCCTTGGGGCAGGGGGCGCGGTGGGTCAGCCCCAGCATTTT. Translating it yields CASSMALGAGGAVGQPQHF.